This TCR beta chain is from a study of T cell repertoires in cytomegalovirus infection. This clonotype has at least ten counts. Via MiXCR, TCRdb re-called the reads, giving one row per CDR3 protein. The sample contains around 210,000 distinct CDR3 sequences, about 5.9% of which appear only once. The clonotype was recovered from a human donor in good health (CMV status not recorded). Some clones in this sample may be carry-over from other donors' samples. The sample taken for sequencing was PBMCs.

The CDR3 protein is CASSLLAGASNQPQHF. CDR3 DNA sequence: TGTGCCAGCAGTTTACTCGCAGGGGCGAGCAATCAGCCCCAGCATTTT. The chain uses TRBV28 and TRBJ1-5; D is perhaps TRBD1 (6 bases). Germline CDR1 MDHEN, CDR2 SYDVKM. The CDR3 is made up of 16 amino acids. V lost 2 bases, J lost 1 base, and 12 bases lay in between.